This TCR beta chain was documented in a study of beta chain features in type 1 diabetes. The CDR3 covers 14 residues. V was shortened by 1 base and J by 6 bases, with 10 bases between the two germline ends. Germline V gives CDR1 SGHDN, CDR2 FVKESK. Concerning this clone itself: Its matching antigen is unknown.

General study findings and limits: Compared with healthy donors, patients appeared to share more similar naive, central memory and regulatory TCRB repertoires. Insertions were fewer and deletions more numerous at VDJ junctions in type 1 diabetes patients. Although PCR might favor shorter templates, it would do so equally in patients and controls.

Of the isolated RNA, all was reverse transcribed, and so the sequenced material was expressed TCRB transcripts. The method was immunoSEQ multiplex PCR; TCRdb's version includes in-frame clones alone and lacks a portion of them. Among about 900,000 clones, 15% to 20% were seen once, and the ten largest hold 0.023%. V usage is TRBV14 and J usage is TRBJ2-1, with D possibly TRBD2 on 6 matching bases. This TCR was recovered from a woman aged 18-29 years in good health. Sequencing was carried out using naive CD4+ T cells from blood. In DNA, the CDR3 is TGTGCCAGCAGCCAAGTTGCGGGGCCCAATGAGCAGTTCTTC. Protein: CASSQVAGPNEQFF.